The 30 T cell receptor beta chains below all came from one sample that was sequenced in a study of blood T cell repertoires in COVID-19. The table came from immunoSEQ multiplex PCR; TCRdb's copy has only in-frame clones and leaves some out. The sample holds about 170,000 clones, approximately 84% seen once. The specimen sequenced was peripheral blood. Receptors were obtained from a man aged 35-49 years who had recovered from COVID-19.

The chain links TRBV5-4 to TRBJ2-7; TRBD1 might be the D (6 bases). CDR1 is SGHNT and CDR2 is YYREEE in the germline V gene (reference sequence). CDR3 length: 14 amino acids. The V end was cut by 4 bases, the J end by 4 bases, with 15 bases between. The CDR3 is CASSPDQGQYEQYF. The CDR3 DNA is TGTGCCAGCAGCCCGGACCAGGGGCAGTACGAGCAGTACTTC.

The chain employs TRBV11-2 and TRBJ1-2; 8 bases fit TRBD1. V dropped 5 bases and J dropped 8; count of bases not matched to a gene: 13. Germline V gene data show CDR1 as SGHAT and CDR2 as FQNNGV. The CDR3 is 15 residues long. The CDR3 protein is CASSPYGTGAEGYTF. As DNA, the CDR3 is TGTGCCAGCAGCCCCTATGGGACAGGAGCCGAGGGCTACACCTTC.

The chain has TRBV5-5 and TRBJ2-7; 9 nucleotides align to TRBD1. The CDR3 consists of 15 residues. J was trimmed by 5 bases and V by 4 bases; bases with no gene match: 10. Germline CDR1 is SGHKS and CDR2 is YYEKEE (reference sequence). The CDR3: CASSHVGQGFDEQYF. The DNA of the CDR3 is TGTGCCAGCAGCCACGTGGGACAGGGCTTCGACGAGCAGTACTTC.

The chain has TRBV20-1 and TRBJ2-7, with D perhaps matching TRBD2 (5 bases). Trimming stripped 4 bases from V and 4 bases from J, with 8 bases between. Germline CDR1 DFQATT, CDR2 SNEGSKA (reference sequence). The CDR3 sequence is 11 residues long. The CDR3 reads CSANRRYEQYF. CDR3 bases: TGCAGTGCTAATCGGAGGTACGAGCAGTACTTC.

The chain joins TRBV5-8 to TRBJ2-7, with D perhaps TRBD2 (7 bases). Looked up from germline, CDR1 is SGHTS and CDR2 is YDEGEE. Trimming removed 0 bases at V and 2 bases at J, with 12 bases between. The CDR3 covers 15 residues. The CDR3 loop reads CASSLGRGGTYEQYF. CDR3 coding DNA: TGTGCCAGCAGCTTGGGGCGCGGGGGCACCTACGAGCAGTACTTC.

J is TRBJ1-5 and V is TRBV6-2 or TRBV6-3, with D perhaps TRBD1 (5 bases). Germline V gene lookup returns CDR1 MNHEY and CDR2 SVGEGT. This CDR3 is 16 amino acids long. Between the trimmed V and J ends, which lost 3 bases and 4 bases, there was a span of 16 bases. The CDR3 DNA follows: TGTGCCAGCAGTTATGCGGAGGGGCCGTCGAATCAGCCCCAGCATTTT. Its protein is CASSYAEGPSNQPQHF.

This sequence joins TRBV7-3 and TRBJ2-3, with a tentative D call TRBD2 (6 bases). The V end was cut by 5 bases, the J end by 0 bases, with 12 bases between. This CDR3 has 15 amino acids. In germline, CDR1 is SGHTA, CDR2 FQGTGA. The CDR3 bases are TGTGCCAGCAGCCTCAGCGGGCTTAGCACAGATACGCAGTATTTT. As protein: CASSLSGLSTDTQYF.

The rearrangement links TRBV12-3 or TRBV12-4 to TRBJ2-1; D is unresolved. V shed 6 bases and J shed 8 bases, with 11 bases lying between them. The CDR3 runs 12 residues. The CDR3 bases are TGTGCCAGCAGGACTTCGAACGATGAGCAGTTCTTC. It is translated as CASRTSNDEQFF.

The chain uses TRBV28 and TRBJ2-7; 9 bases map to TRBD1. The CDR3 totals 14 residues. The V segment lost 3 bases and the J segment 3 bases; nucleotides outside the gene matches: 3. The germline V gene has CDR1 MDHEN and CDR2 SYDVKM. CDR3 amino acids: CASSFGTGYYEQYF. CDR3 coding DNA: TGTGCCAGCAGTTTTGGGACAGGGTACTACGAGCAGTACTTC. Filled out from reference TRBV28 and TRBJ2-7, the complete variable domain reads DVKVTQSSRYLVKRTGEKVFLECVQDMDHENMFWYRQDPGLGLRLIYFSYDVKMKEKGDIPEGYSVSREKKERFSLILESASTNQTSMYLCASSFGTGYYEQYFGPGTRLTVT.

The chain recombines TRBV12-3 or TRBV12-4 with TRBJ2-7, with unresolved D. This CDR3 spans 13 amino acids. V was shortened by 7 bases and J by 6 bases, with 16 bases between the two germline ends. The CDR3 loop is CASTNSPGSEQYF. CDR3 nucleotides: TGTGCCAGCACTAATTCCCCCGGGTCCGAGCAGTACTTC.

V usage is TRBV12-3 or TRBV12-4 and J usage is TRBJ2-7; D is unclear. Trimming took 5 bases from V and 0 from J, leaving 8 bases between them. CDR3 length equals 13 residues. The CDR3 bases are TGTGCCAGCAGTCCTTACACCTCCTACGAGCAGTACTTC. It specifies CASSPYTSYEQYF.

The CDR3 DNA is TGTGCCAGCAGCTTTAGCGGGATGGGTGGCGATACGCAGTATTTT. The encoded protein is CASSFSGMGGDTQYF. This sequence joins TRBV5-5 and TRBJ2-3; 8 nucleotides align to TRBD2. Germline loops: CDR1 SGHKS, CDR2 YYEKEE (reference sequence). This CDR3 is 15 amino acids long. V lost 2 bases to trimming and J lost 6 bases; unmatched junction nucleotides: 8.

The chain uses TRBV4-3 and TRBJ1-4, with a tentative D call TRBD1 (5 bases). The CDR3 is 15 residues long. The germline V and J ends were trimmed by 3 bases and 7 bases, with 15 bases remaining between them. Looked up from germline, CDR1 is LGHNA and CDR2 is YSLEER. CDR3 nucleotide sequence: TGCGCCAGCAGCCAGTTTGCGGGGGGAACTGAAAAACTGTTTTTT. Translated, it gives CASSQFAGGTEKLFF.

The CDR3 loop reads CASSLWGVGGRARSYEQYF. The CDR3 DNA reads TGTGCCAGCAGCTTATGGGGGGTTGGCGGGAGGGCCCGCTCCTACGAGCAGTACTTC. The V gene is TRBV11-2, the J gene TRBJ2-7; 9 bases agree with TRBD2. The CDR3 is 19 residues long. The J segment lost 0 bases and the V segment lost 2 bases, leaving 14 bases of the junction unmatched. The germline V gene has CDR1 SGHAT and CDR2 FQNNGV.

The V call is TRBV19, the J call TRBJ1-1, with a possible D match to TRBD1 (5 bases). This CDR3 spans 16 amino acids. V lost 1 base, J lost 4 bases, and 16 bases lay in between. Germline loops: CDR1 LNHDA, CDR2 SQIVND (reference sequence). CDR3 amino acids: CASSIAAGRRGTEAFF. The CDR3 DNA follows: TGTGCCAGTAGTATAGCGGCGGGGAGAAGGGGCACTGAAGCTTTCTTT.

The CDR3 here is CASSPTGSKTPHTDTQYF. The CDR3 DNA is TGTGCCAGCAGTCCGACTGGGTCAAAAACCCCCCACACAGATACGCAGTATTTT. The rearrangement joins TRBV4-2 to TRBJ2-3; D unclear. Between the trimmed V and J ends, which lost 6 bases and 2 bases, there was a span of 24 bases. The germline V gene encodes CDR1 LGHNA and CDR2 YNFKEQ. This CDR3 has 18 amino acids.

This clone was observed a handful of times. V is TRBV2 and J is TRBJ1-2, with D possibly being TRBD1 (6 bases). The CDR3 is made up of 13 amino acids. Trimming took off 8 bases at V and 8 bases at J, with 18 bases between the two ends. Germline lookup yields CDR1 SNHLY and CDR2 FYNNEI. The CDR3 DNA is TGTGCCAGCGGACTGACAGGCCCCGCCGGCTACACCTTC. The encoded protein is CASGLTGPAGYTF.

The chain has TRBV4-1 and TRBJ1-1, with D possibly TRBD1 on 5 matching bases. The CDR3 is 16 amino acids. CDR1 and CDR2 from the germline V gene are MGHRA and YSYEKL. The V gene lost 0 bases and the J gene lost 0 bases, with 11 bases spanning the gap. CDR3 in DNA: TGCGCCAGCAGCCAAGATGGGGCTATTATGAACACTGAAGCTTTCTTT. Translation gives CASSQDGAIMNTEAFF.

The rearrangement uses TRBV11-3 and TRBJ1-1; D is ambiguous. Deletions cut 5 bases from V and 6 bases from J, with 16 bases between. Germline CDR1 is SGHNT and CDR2 is YENEEA. The CDR3 totals 14 residues. CDR3 region: CASSARSPGAEAFF. CDR3 DNA: TGTGCCAGCAGCGCGAGGTCCCCTGGCGCTGAAGCTTTCTTT.

The chain combines TRBV28 with TRBJ2-7; D not resolved. Germline V gives CDR1 MDHEN, CDR2 SYDVKM. CDR3 length: 12 amino acids. The V and J ends lost 5 bases and 9 bases respectively, with 14 bases between them. The chain's CDR3 is CASSKSDGWQYF. CDR3 nucleotides: TGTGCCAGCAGTAAATCCGACGGGTGGCAGTACTTC.

The chain combines TRBV5-4 with TRBJ2-3, with D possibly being TRBD2 (6 bases). The ends were cut back, 4 bases at V and 3 bases at J, with 9 bases in the middle. CDR1 and CDR2 (germline): SGHNT, YYREEE (reference sequence). There are 13 residues in the CDR3. The CDR3 DNA sequence: TGTGCCAGCAGCCCGGGGGTGACAGATACGCAGTATTTT. Protein product: CASSPGVTDTQYF.

The chain combines TRBV7-2 with TRBJ1-6; TRBD1 agrees at 9 bases. The V gene end was trimmed by 3 bases and the J gene end by 5 bases; junction bases not matched to a gene: 5. The germline CDR1 and CDR2 sequences are SGHTA and FQGNSA. The CDR3 consists of 16 residues. CDR3 sequence: CASSFGGQGNNSPLHF. The CDR3 nucleotides read TGTGCCAGCAGCTTCGGGGGACAGGGAAATAATTCACCCCTCCACTTT. The full variable domain, with the rest looked up from reference TRBV7-2 and TRBJ1-6, is GAGVSQSPSNKVTEKGKDVELRCDPISGHTALYWYRQSLGQGLEFLIYFQGNSAPDKSGLPSDRFSAERTGGSVSTLTIQRTQQEDSAVYLCASSFGGQGNNSPLHFGNGTRLTVT.

By proportion, this clone is medium-sized (0.01 to 0.1%). V and J are TRBV2 and TRBJ2-2, with 7 nucleotides matching TRBD2. Trimming at V came to 11 bases and at J to 5 bases, leaving 2 bases not matched to a gene. The CDR3 is made up of 11 amino acids. The germline V gene has CDR1 SNHLY and CDR2 FYNNEI. The CDR3 protein is CAGGVTGELFF. The CDR3 DNA sequence: TGTGCCGGGGGGGTTACCGGGGAGCTGTTTTTT.

The V call is TRBV10-3, the J call TRBJ2-5, with TRBD1 identical over 8 bases. CDR1 is ENHRY and CDR2 is SYGVKD in the germline V gene. V gave up 10 bases and J gave up 4 bases; unmatched junction bases: 5. This CDR3 has 12 residues. DNA for the CDR3: TGTGCCACCTCCGACAGGGGAGAGACCCAGTACTTC. It encodes CATSDRGETQYF.

V usage is TRBV3-1 (or the pseudogene TRBV3-2) and J usage is TRBJ2-2, with 9 bases that match TRBD2. J lost 8 bases, V lost 6 bases, and 13 bases had no gene match. The CDR3 length is 16 residues. The V gene's germline CDR1 is LGHDT and CDR2 YNNKEL (reference sequence). The CDR3, as DNA: TGTGCCAGCAGATACGGGCTAGCGGGACCAGGGGGGGAGCTGTTTTTT. Protein sequence: CASRYGLAGPGGELFF.

The chain couples TRBV15 to TRBJ1-6, with D perhaps matching TRBD1 (5 bases). Deletions cut 9 bases from V and 10 bases from J, with 16 bases between. CDR3 length equals 13 residues. Looked up from germline, CDR1 is LNHNV and CDR2 is YYDKDF (reference sequence). The CDR3 DNA reads as TGTGCCACGAACTCAGGGTCCCAGTCACCCCTCCACTTT. Translated, it gives CATNSGSQSPLHF.

The V gene is TRBV7-8, the J gene TRBJ1-6; 11 nucleotides line up with TRBD1. CDR3 length: 15 residues. With V trimmed by 2 bases and J by 7 bases, 1 base remained unmatched. Germline V CDR1 and CDR2: SGHVS, FQNEAQ. This CDR3 is CASSLWDRGNSPLHF. CDR3 DNA: TGTGCCAGCAGCTTATGGGACAGGGGGAATTCACCCCTCCACTTT.

This clone was picked up a small number of times. This chain's CDR3 is CASSFAEQGITEAFF. DNA for the CDR3: TGTGCCAGCAGCTTCGCCGAACAGGGGATTACTGAAGCTTTCTTT. The chain is built from TRBV7-9 and TRBJ1-1; 7 nucleotides agree with TRBD1. V was clipped by 3 bases and J by 5 bases; unmatched bases: 9. The CDR3 has 15 residues. The V gene's germline CDR1 is SEHNR and CDR2 FQNEAQ (reference sequence).

The J gene is TRBJ1-3, the V gene TRBV5-6, with TRBD1 identical over 7 bases. The CDR3 has 14 residues. Germline V gene sequence: CDR1 SGHDT, CDR2 YYEEEE. V shed 4 bases and J 0 bases; nucleotides not matched to a gene: 1. The CDR3 DNA reads TGTGCCAGCAGCCGGGACAGCTCTGGAAACACCATATATTTT. Protein: CASSRDSSGNTIYF.

This clone was detected once. This rearrangement joins TRBV6-5 to TRBJ2-7; TRBD1 might be the D (6 bases). The CDR3 extends over 15 amino acids. Germline V CDR1 and CDR2: MNHEY, SVGAGI. V was trimmed by 2 bases and J by 0 bases, leaving 11 bases between them. CDR3 DNA sequence: TGTGCCAGCAGTTACGGCAGGGGTCCCTCCTACGAGCAGTACTTC. Protein product: CASSYGRGPSYEQYF.